This T cell receptor beta chain was captured in a study of shared T cell receptors in the human thymus. TCRdb's table, derived via immunoSEQ multiplex PCR, lists solely in-frame clones and lacks some. The sample contains some 400,000 clones, 95% of which appear only once. The V gene's germline CDR1 is SEHNR and CDR2 FQNEAQ (reference sequence). The CDR3 is 15 amino acids. With 1 base removed from V and 3 bases from J, the gap between germline ends came to 13 bases. Sequenced sample: thymocytes. The TCR sequence derives from a human donor. The rearrangement joins TRBV7-9 to TRBJ2-7; D uncertain. The CDR3 DNA reads TGTGCCAGCAGCTTAGGGAAGCGCAGGATCTACGAGCAGTACTTC. The encoded protein is CASSLGKRRIYEQYF.